This passage covers 18 T cell receptor beta chains from one sample sequenced in a study of T cell repertoires in aging, cancer and after chemotherapy (dated by TCRdb to the late 2010s). Genomic DNA extracted from peripheral blood, rather than sorted cells or RNA, was used as the source for amplification of TCR beta rearrangements. Instrument used: Illumina MiSeq. Rearranged TRB sequences spanning V, D and J segments were amplified by multiplex touch-down PCR using a mixed TRB-A/B primer pool. The raw public reads went through TCRdb reprocessing: fastp at Q25, MiXCR clone calling, in-frame beta chains kept. Under each unique CDR3 protein, matching rows form one entry showing the most common genes and DNA. Present in this sample are 8,000 or so distinct CDR3 sequences, about 30% of which were seen just once. The ten largest clones capture approximately 3.9% of the sample. The sample taken for sequencing was blood. The receptors come from a human donor in good health.

This clonotype turned up a few times. J is TRBJ1-6 and V is TRBV6-5; TRBD1 is a possible D gene (5 bases). V lost 6 bases and J lost 9, with 18 bases in between. Per the germline V gene, CDR1 is MNHEY and CDR2 is SVGAGI. This CDR3 is built from 15 residues. The CDR3 DNA sequence: TGTGCCAGCAGCCCCTTCCCGGGGACGGGTTCACCCCTCCACTTT. This gives the protein CASSPFPGTGSPLHF.

This clonotype was seen a handful of times. The genes are TRBV6-2 or TRBV6-3 and TRBJ2-1; D assignment may be TRBD1 or TRBD2 (5 bases each). CDR1 is MNHEY, CDR2 SVGEGT, per germline. With 5 bases removed from V and 6 bases from J, the gap between germline ends came to 29 bases. CDR3 size: 19 residues. In DNA form, the CDR3 reads TGTGCCAGCAGTCCCCTCCTCCGGGACCCCAACAACTTAGGCAATGAGCAGTTCTTC. It encodes CASSPLLRDPNNLGNEQFF.

The chain joins TRBV6-2 or TRBV6-3 to TRBJ2-3; TRBD2 agrees at 10 bases. J was trimmed by 1 base and V by 3 bases; bases with no gene match: 7. CDR1 and CDR2 (germline): MNHEY, SVGEGT. The CDR3 is 17 residues long. The CDR3, as DNA: TGTGCCAGCAGTTATCTCCCGGGGACTAGCGGCACAGATACGCAGTATTTT. It codes for CASSYLPGTSGTDTQYF.

This clonotype was seen more than once but under ten times. The chain carries TRBV6-5 and TRBJ2-7; the D gene is possibly TRBD2 (6 bases). The V gene lost 8 bases and the J gene lost 0 bases, with 8 bases spanning the gap. Germline loops: CDR1 MNHEY, CDR2 SVGAGI. The CDR3 is 12 amino acids. In DNA form, the CDR3 reads TGTGCCAGCGGGACTCCCTCCTACGAGCAGTACTTC. Its translation: CASGTPSYEQYF.

This clonotype was counted between two and nine times. CDR3 sequence reads: CASSLKDFSSYNEQFF. DNA for the CDR3: TGTGCCAGCAGCTTGAAGGACTTTAGCTCCTACAATGAGCAGTTCTTC. The gene calls are TRBV5-6 and TRBJ2-1, with D possibly TRBD2 on 5 matching bases. Germline V CDR1 and CDR2: SGHDT, YYEEEE. This CDR3 is built from 16 residues. V was pared by 1 base and J by 0 bases, with 11 bases between.

The chain joins TRBV4-3 to TRBJ2-3; the D is unclear. V lost 7 bases to trimming and J lost 1 base, with 12 bases between them. The germline CDR1 and CDR2 sequences are LGHNA and YSLEER. The CDR3 is 14 amino acids. The CDR3 coding sequence is TGCGCCAGCAACCAGCCAGAACGCACAGATACGCAGTATTTT. This codes for CASNQPERTDTQYF.

The J gene is TRBJ1-5, the V gene TRBV19; 8 nucleotides align to TRBD1. The V and J ends lost 8 bases and 5 bases, in that order; junction bases with no gene match: 11. The CDR3 has 15 residues. The germline V gene has CDR1 LNHDA and CDR2 SQIVND (reference sequence). Written as DNA, the CDR3 is TGTGCCAGTTCCCCCCTGGACAGGGTTGATCAGCCCCAGCATTTT. Protein: CASSPLDRVDQPQHF.

This clonotype was seen more than once but under ten times. This chain connects TRBV12-3 or TRBV12-4 to TRBJ2-3, with TRBD2 matching over 11 bases. CDR3 length equals 22 residues. V was pared by 3 bases and J by 5 bases, with 25 bases of the junction left unmatched. CDR3 nucleotide sequence: TGTGCCAGCAGTTTGCGACAAATTTACCCATTAGCGGGGGGGCCTGTGGGAGATACGCAGTATTTT. Translated: CASSLRQIYPLAGGPVGDTQYF.

This clonotype has only a few counts. The gene calls are TRBV27 and TRBJ1-6; no firm D call. Per germline, CDR1 MNHEY and CDR2 SMNVEV (reference sequence). Trimming took off 6 bases at V and 0 bases at J, with 15 bases between the two ends. This CDR3 comprises 17 residues. The DNA of the CDR3 is TGTGCCAGCAGCGAGCGGTGGAGGAGCTCCTATAATTCACCCCTCCACTTT. Translation: CASSERWRSSYNSPLHF.

The chain joins TRBV7-4 to TRBJ2-7, with a weak D call TRBD1 (5 bases). The CDR3 covers 16 residues. Trimming removed 5 bases at V and 6 bases at J, with 23 bases between. Looked up from germline, CDR1 is SGHVT and CDR2 is SQSDAQ. The CDR3 loop reads CASSLRVGAHPFEQYF. CDR3 nucleotides: TGTGCCAGCAGCCTCCGAGTAGGGGCGCATCCTTTCGAGCAGTACTTC.

The chain employs TRBV7-2 and TRBJ2-1; possible D gene TRBD2, 6 bases. The germline CDR1 and CDR2 sequences are SGHTA and FQGNSA. Trimming shortened V by 4 bases and J by 7 bases, and 14 bases separated the two germline ends. The length of the CDR3 is 14 residues. The CDR3 region is CASSSPVGGNEQFF. Written as DNA, the CDR3 is TGTGCCAGCAGCTCACCTGTTGGGGGGAATGAGCAGTTCTTC.

V and J are TRBV4-2 and TRBJ2-7, with 8 bases lining up with TRBD1. With 6 bases clipped from V and 5 bases from J, the junction kept 6 bases outside the gene matches. The CDR3 spans 13 residues. Germline V gene data show CDR1 as LGHNA and CDR2 as YNFKEQ. The CDR3 nucleotides are TGTGCCAGCAGTGTGGGACAGGTGGACGAGCAGTACTTC. It translates to CASSVGQVDEQYF.

V and J are TRBV19 and TRBJ2-7; 7 bases line up with TRBD2. J was trimmed by 2 bases and V by 7 bases; bases with no gene match: 11. Germline CDR1 LNHDA, CDR2 SQIVND (reference sequence). The length of the CDR3 is 15 residues. As DNA, the CDR3 is TGTGCCAGTACAAGTGGCGGGGGAGCTCCCTACGAGCAGTACTTC. Translated: CASTSGGGAPYEQYF.

J is TRBJ1-2 and V is TRBV6-5, with no clear D. Per germline, CDR1 MNHEY and CDR2 SVGAGI. V was cut by 6 bases and J by 1 base, with 9 bases left in between. CDR3 length: 13 amino acids. This CDR3 reads CASSADGNYGYTF. The CDR3 DNA is TGTGCCAGCAGCGCGGACGGTAACTATGGCTACACCTTC.

By sample share, this clonotype is large. The CDR3 DNA reads TGCAGCGTTGCTAGTTCGTCCACGCAGTATTTT. Protein product: CSVASSSTQYF. The rearrangement links TRBV29-1 to TRBJ2-3; D is unclear. Germline loops: CDR1 SQVTM, CDR2 ANQGSEA. CDR3 length: 11 residues. V shed 4 bases and J shed 9 bases, with 11 bases lying between them.

This clonotype has a single count. The V gene is TRBV5-4, the J gene TRBJ1-1; 7 bases line up with TRBD1. The V gene end was trimmed by 4 bases and the J gene end by 3 bases; junction bases not matched to a gene: 9. CDR1 is SGHNT, CDR2 YYREEE, per germline (reference sequence). This CDR3 is 15 amino acids long. The CDR3 reads CASSPRQGGHTEAFF. The CDR3 nucleotides read TGTGCCAGCAGCCCGAGACAGGGAGGGCACACTGAAGCTTTCTTT.

This sequence joins TRBV6-5 and TRBJ1-1; weak D call: TRBD1 (5 bases). Trimming pared 8 bases from V and 9 bases from J, leaving 19 bases between. The CDR3 sequence is 13 residues long. In germline, CDR1 is MNHEY, CDR2 SVGAGI. CDR3 sequence reads: CASVPQVQGKAFF. The CDR3 region has the DNA TGTGCCAGCGTCCCTCAGGTCCAGGGTAAAGCTTTCTTT.

This clonotype is large. CDR3 DNA: TGTGCCAGCAGTTTGCGGGAAGGGGAGCTGTTTTTT. This codes for CASSLREGELFF. V and J are TRBV12-3 or TRBV12-4 and TRBJ2-2; TRBD2 might be the D (6 bases). The CDR3 runs to 12 residues. Deletions cut 3 bases from V and 8 bases from J, with 7 bases between.